Each of the 27 T cell receptor beta chains below was sequenced from the same sample in a study of blood T cell repertoires in COVID-19. Measured with immunoSEQ multiplex PCR; TCRdb has only the in-frame clones, and not every one. The sample gives roughly 160,000 clones, approximately 88% of which show up once; about an eighth is in the top ten. Sample: PBMCs or T cells enriched from blood (not recorded which). The receptors were gathered from a woman in her sixties or seventies who had recovered from COVID-19.

The rearrangement joins TRBV5-1 to TRBJ1-1, with TRBD1 as a possible D gene (6 bases). The CDR3 spans 15 residues. V lost 4 bases, J lost 0 bases, and 13 bases lay in between. Per the germline V gene, CDR1 is SGHRS and CDR2 is YFSETQ. CDR3 nucleotides: TGCGCCAGCAGCGCCGCAGGGGACATGAACACTGAAGCTTTCTTT. This gives the protein CASSAAGDMNTEAFF. The variable domain in full, with the rest retrieved from reference TRBV5-1 and TRBJ1-1, is KAGVTQTPRYLIKTRGQQVTLSCSPISGHRSVSWYQQTPGQGLQFLFEYFSETQRNKGNFPGRFSGRQFSNSRSEMNVSTLELGDSALYLCASSAAGDMNTEAFFGQGTRLTVV.

The genes are TRBV2 and TRBJ1-1; tentative D call: TRBD1 (5 bases). V was clipped by 8 bases and J by 2 bases, with 12 bases between them. From germline, CDR1 is SNHLY and CDR2 FYNNEI. There are 13 residues in the CDR3. CDR3 nucleotide sequence: TGTGCCAGCGGGACCGCGGGAAACACTGAAGCTTTCTTT. Its translation: CASGTAGNTEAFF.

The chain couples TRBV14 to TRBJ2-1; the D is unclear. CDR1 SGHDN and CDR2 FVKESK come from the germline V gene. The germline V and J ends were trimmed by 1 base and 6 bases, with 10 bases remaining between them. The CDR3 has 14 amino acids. As DNA, the CDR3 is TGTGCCAGCAGCCAAGGGCTAGTCAGCAATGAGCAGTTCTTC. Amino acids: CASSQGLVSNEQFF.

The chain couples TRBV29-1 to TRBJ2-7, with TRBD1 matching over 7 bases. V gave up 4 bases and J gave up 2 bases; unmatched junction bases: 2. CDR3 size: 12 residues. CDR1 and CDR2 from the germline V gene are SQVTM and ANQGSEA. For the CDR3, the DNA is TGCAGCGTTGTGGGGACAGCCTACGAGCAGTACTTC. This gives the protein CSVVGTAYEQYF.

The chain carries TRBV6-4 and TRBJ2-3; maybe TRBD2 (6 bases). V lost 0 bases and J lost 11, with 6 bases in between. In germline, CDR1 is MRHNA, CDR2 SNTAGT. The CDR3 is made up of 11 amino acids. In DNA, the CDR3 is TGTGCCAGCAGTGACTCCGGGAGGCAGTATTTT. This encodes CASSDSGRQYF.

The CDR3 region is CASSGRSNTEAFF. Written as DNA, the CDR3 is TGTGCCAGCAGCGGCAGATCCAACACTGAAGCTTTCTTT. V usage is TRBV9 and J usage is TRBJ1-1, with D unclear. The germline V gene encodes CDR1 SGDLS and CDR2 YYNGEE. Trimming removed 3 bases at V and 2 bases at J, with 8 bases between. The CDR3 has 13 amino acids.

This chain connects TRBV11-2 to TRBJ2-7; D is perhaps TRBD2 (5 bases). CDR3 size: 15 residues. Germline V gene sequence: CDR1 SGHAT, CDR2 FQNNGV. V lost 0 bases to trimming and J lost 2 bases, with 11 bases between them. The CDR3 nucleotides are TGTGCCAGCAGCTTAGATCGGCGCGGGCCCTACGAGCAGTACTTC. As protein: CASSLDRRGPYEQYF.

The genes are TRBV7-8 and TRBJ2-7; 12 bases line up with TRBD2. The CDR3 has 16 residues. Germline V gene lookup returns CDR1 SGHVS and CDR2 FQNEAQ. The V segment lost 4 bases and the J segment 0 bases; nucleotides outside the gene matches: 4. CDR3 protein: CASSSRLAGDSYEQYF. In nucleotides, the CDR3 is TGTGCCAGCAGCTCTCGACTAGCGGGGGACTCCTACGAGCAGTACTTC.

This chain links TRBV29-1 with TRBJ1-2, with 8 nucleotides matching TRBD1. The CDR3 has 14 amino acids. Unmatched junction bases numbered 9, after V lost 6 bases and J lost 3 bases. Germline assignment: CDR1 SQVTM and CDR2 ANQGSEA. The CDR3 reads CSVTGGGSDYGYTF. CDR3 DNA: TGCAGCGTCACAGGGGGGGGTAGTGACTATGGCTACACCTTC. Drawing the rest from reference TRBV29-1 and TRBJ1-2, the complete variable domain is SAVISQKPSRDICQRGTSLTIQCQVDSQVTMMFWYRQQPGQSLTLIATANQGSEATYESGFVIDKFPISRPNLTFSTLTVSNMSPEDSSIYLCSVTGGGSDYGYTFGSGTRLTVV.

V is TRBV28 and J is TRBJ1-6, with 8 positions matching TRBD1. The germline V gene encodes CDR1 MDHEN and CDR2 SYDVKM. V lost 3 bases and J lost 7; bases outside the gene matches: 5. CDR3 length: 15 residues. This chain's CDR3 is CASSLDRVENSPLHF. CDR3 in DNA: TGTGCCAGCAGTTTGGACAGGGTCGAAAATTCACCCCTCCACTTT.

The J gene is TRBJ1-2, the V gene TRBV19, with D tentatively TRBD1 (5 bases). Germline V gives CDR1 LNHDA, CDR2 SQIVND (reference sequence). V was pared by 2 bases and J by 3 bases, with 7 bases between. This CDR3 region has 13 residues. CDR3 DNA: TGTGCCAGTAGTATACGCAGGGACTATGGCTACACCTTC. This sequence encodes CASSIRRDYGYTF. Using reference TRBV19 and TRBJ1-2 for the parts outside the CDR3, the full variable domain is DGGITQSPKYLFRKEGQNVTLSCEQNLNHDAMYWYRQDPGQGLRLIYYSQIVNDFQKGDIAEGYSVSREKKESFPLTVTSAQKNPTAFYLCASSIRRDYGYTFGSGTRLTVV.

The chain has TRBV19 and TRBJ1-4; TRBD1 might be the D (5 bases). Trimming left V 4 bases short and J 4 bases short, with 7 bases between. Germline V gene data show CDR1 as LNHDA and CDR2 as SQIVND (reference sequence). CDR3 length: 13 amino acids. Here the CDR3 DNA reads TGTGCCAGTAGTAGCCAGGGTAATGAAAAACTGTTTTTT. As protein: CASSSQGNEKLFF. Supplemented by reference TRBV19 and TRBJ1-4, the full variable domain reads DGGITQSPKYLFRKEGQNVTLSCEQNLNHDAMYWYRQDPGQGLRLIYYSQIVNDFQKGDIAEGYSVSREKKESFPLTVTSAQKNPTAFYLCASSSQGNEKLFFGSGTQLSVL.

This clone came up once. The CDR3 nucleotides are TGCGCCAGCAGCCAAGATCCGGGGGATTCTGGAAACACCATATATTTT. Amino acids: CASSQDPGDSGNTIYF. The chain uses TRBV4-1 and TRBJ1-3; possibly TRBD1 for D (5 bases). CDR1 is MGHRA, CDR2 YSYEKL, per germline. The CDR3 is 16 amino acids. V was pared by 0 bases and J by 1 base, with 10 bases between.

The V call is TRBV2, the J call TRBJ2-6, with 7 bases matching TRBD1. The V gene's germline CDR1 is SNHLY and CDR2 FYNNEI. The CDR3 has 18 residues. V shed 6 bases and J 0 bases; nucleotides not matched to a gene: 11. CDR3 nucleotides: TGTGCCAGCAGCTGGGATCCGGGACAGTTCTCTGGGGCCAACGTCCTGACTTTC. Its protein product is CASSWDPGQFSGANVLTF.

This clone was observed a handful of times. The rearrangement uses TRBV5-1 and TRBJ1-2, with TRBD1 as a possible D gene (5 bases). This CDR3 has 14 residues. V lost 0 bases and J lost 6, with 12 bases in between. Looked up from germline, CDR1 is SGHRS and CDR2 is YFSETQ. The CDR3 is CASSLGGTSNGYTF. CDR3 coding DNA: TGCGCCAGCAGCTTGGGGGGGACTTCAAATGGCTACACCTTC. Drawing the rest from reference TRBV5-1 and TRBJ1-2, the complete variable domain is KAGVTQTPRYLIKTRGQQVTLSCSPISGHRSVSWYQQTPGQGLQFLFEYFSETQRNKGNFPGRFSGRQFSNSRSEMNVSTLELGDSALYLCASSLGGTSNGYTFGSGTRLTVV.

This clone occurred a few times. The chain uses TRBV2 and TRBJ1-3, with 8 positions matching TRBD1. CDR1 is SNHLY, CDR2 FYNNEI, per germline. The CDR3 consists of 15 residues. The V and J ends lost 4 bases and 4 bases, in that order; junction bases with no gene match: 6. CDR3 loop: CASSASGGGGNTIYF. The CDR3 nucleotides are TGTGCCAGCAGTGCCTCAGGGGGCGGCGGAAACACCATATATTTT. Complete variable domain (other parts from reference TRBV2 and TRBJ1-3): EPEVTQTPSHQVTQMGQEVILRCVPISNHLYFYWYRQILGQKVEFLVSFYNNEISEKSEIFDDQFSVERPDGSNFTLKIRSTKLEDSAMYFCASSASGGGGNTIYFGEGSWLTVV.

The chain links TRBV28 to TRBJ2-3, with 14 bases that match TRBD2. Looked up from germline, CDR1 is MDHEN and CDR2 is SYDVKM. The CDR3 sequence is 21 residues long. J lost 3 bases, V lost 6 bases, and 20 bases had no gene match. In nucleotides, the CDR3 is TGTGCCAGCAGCTTACTGGGACTAGCGGGAGAGGGGGGGTTCGGAACAGATACGCAGTATTTT. It is translated as CASSLLGLAGEGGFGTDTQYF.

The V gene is TRBV2, the J gene TRBJ2-3, with D perhaps TRBD1 (6 bases). Germline V lookup: CDR1 SNHLY, CDR2 FYNNEI. The CDR3 has 16 residues. V shed 0 bases and J shed 5 bases, with 15 bases lying between them. CDR3 sequence (DNA): TGTGCCAGCAGTGAAGCCCCAAGACAGGTTAGAGATACGCAGTATTTT. It encodes CASSEAPRQVRDTQYF.

Here the CDR3 DNA reads TGTGCCAGCAGCTTAACCAGATATGGCTACACCTTC. It encodes CASSLTRYGYTF. The genes are TRBV7-9 and TRBJ1-2; D is uncertain. This CDR3 has 12 residues. CDR1 is SEHNR, CDR2 FQNEAQ, per germline (reference sequence). The V end was cut by 2 bases, the J end by 5 bases, with 6 bases between.

The chain couples TRBV7-9 to TRBJ2-7; TRBD2 matches 11 bases. Germline values: CDR1 SEHNR, CDR2 FQNEAQ (reference sequence). The CDR3 loop spans 16 amino acids. V shed 4 bases and J 1 base; nucleotides not matched to a gene: 6. This chain's CDR3 is CASSSYSGRVSYEQYF. As DNA, the CDR3 is TGTGCCAGCAGCTCCTATAGCGGGAGGGTTTCCTACGAGCAGTACTTC.

V gene TRBV5-4 combines with J gene TRBJ2-1; TRBD1 matches at 8 bases. V was clipped by 2 bases and J by 5 bases; unmatched bases: 6. Germline loops: CDR1 SGHNT, CDR2 YYREEE (reference sequence). The CDR3 runs to 15 residues. CDR3 amino acids: CASSFLQGDNNEQFF. CDR3 bases: TGTGCCAGCAGCTTTTTACAGGGGGATAACAATGAGCAGTTCTTC.

The genes are TRBV28 and TRBJ2-7; TRBD2 aligns across 10 bases. The CDR3 sequence is 14 residues long. The junction had 3 bases not matched to a gene; V was cut back by 4 bases and J by 3 bases. In germline, CDR1 is MDHEN, CDR2 SYDVKM. The CDR3 sequence: CASSSGTSVYEQYF. DNA for the CDR3: TGTGCCAGCAGTTCCGGGACTAGCGTCTACGAGCAGTACTTC.

The rearrangement uses TRBV19 and TRBJ2-1; 10 bases agree with TRBD2. V lost 4 bases and J lost 7; bases outside the gene matches: 7. Germline V gene data show CDR1 as LNHDA and CDR2 as SQIVND (reference sequence). This CDR3 has 15 amino acids. The CDR3 loop reads CASSTNLAGANEQFF. The CDR3 bases are TGTGCCAGTAGTACCAACCTAGCGGGAGCAAATGAGCAGTTCTTC.

The chain joins TRBV6-5 to TRBJ1-4; 8 nucleotides agree with TRBD1. From germline, CDR1 is MNHEY and CDR2 SVGAGI. The CDR3 contains 15 residues. Losses at the gene ends were 6 bases for V and 4 bases for J; bases not matched to a gene: 7. CDR3 sequence reads: CASRMRQGFNEKLFF. The CDR3 coding sequence is TGTGCCAGCAGGATGAGACAGGGGTTTAATGAAAAACTGTTTTTT.

The rearrangement links TRBV7-9 to TRBJ2-3, with TRBD1 as a possible D gene (5 bases). The V and J ends lost 5 bases and 0 bases respectively, with 15 bases between them. Germline CDR1 SEHNR, CDR2 FQNEAQ (reference sequence). CDR3 length: 16 amino acids. This chain's CDR3 is CASSPLYRSSTDTQYF. The DNA of the CDR3 is TGTGCCAGCAGCCCCTTATACAGGTCTAGCACAGATACGCAGTATTTT.

V usage is TRBV5-1 and J usage is TRBJ2-7, with D possibly matching TRBD1 (5 bases). CDR3 size: 14 residues. CDR1 is SGHRS and CDR2 is YFSETQ in the germline V gene. V lost 0 bases to trimming and J lost 6 bases, with 13 bases between them. The CDR3 nucleotides read TGCGCCAGCAGCTTGGTGGCAGGGTCTGCCGAGCAGTACTTC. Encoded protein: CASSLVAGSAEQYF.

The chain is built from TRBV6-1 and TRBJ2-7; TRBD2 might be the D (6 bases). The germline V gene encodes CDR1 MNHNS and CDR2 SASEGT. CDR3 length: 16 amino acids. The V end was cut by 3 bases, the J end by 5 bases, with 20 bases between. The CDR3 coding sequence is TGTGCCAGCAGTGATAATGGGTCGGGAGTTACCCACGAGCAGTACTTC. It specifies CASSDNGSGVTHEQYF.